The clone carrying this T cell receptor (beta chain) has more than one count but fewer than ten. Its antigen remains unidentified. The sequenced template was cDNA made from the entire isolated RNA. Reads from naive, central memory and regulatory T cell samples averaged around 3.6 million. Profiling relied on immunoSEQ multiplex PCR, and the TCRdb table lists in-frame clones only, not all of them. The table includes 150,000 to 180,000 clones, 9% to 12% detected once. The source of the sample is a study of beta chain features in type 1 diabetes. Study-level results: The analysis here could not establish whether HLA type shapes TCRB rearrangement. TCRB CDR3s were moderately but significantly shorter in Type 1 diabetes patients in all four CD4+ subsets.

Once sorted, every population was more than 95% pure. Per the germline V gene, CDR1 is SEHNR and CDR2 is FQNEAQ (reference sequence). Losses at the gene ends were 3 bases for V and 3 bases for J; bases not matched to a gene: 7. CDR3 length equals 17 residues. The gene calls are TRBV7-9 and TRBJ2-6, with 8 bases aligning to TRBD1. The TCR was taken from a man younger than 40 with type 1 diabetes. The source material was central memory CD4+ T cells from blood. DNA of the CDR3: TGTGCCAGCAGCTTTCCAGGGGGCCCATATGGGGCCAACGTCCTGACTTTC. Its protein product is CASSFPGGPYGANVLTF.